This T cell receptor beta chain stems from a study of T cell responses to AZD1222 COVID-19 vaccine. Study-wide findings and caveats: The donor cohort was predominantly white British with a female majority, and clonal diversity may have been underestimated. A reported finding is that nearly half of spike-specific TCRs target unmutated variant regions. Of the AZD1222 recipients, only 5 to 7 were seropositive at baseline.

This clone was seen once. Its target is not known. Profiled with immunoSEQ multiplex PCR; TCRdb holds only in-frame clones, not every one. This table has about 130,000 clones, approximately 92% appearing once. Sequences were derived from peripheral blood, sampled 28 days after the second AZD1222 dose. The sequence was obtained from an adult who received the AZD1222 COVID-19 vaccine.

The CDR3 loop reads CASSQTGTGGELFF. The DNA for the CDR3 is TGTGCCAGCAGCCAGACAGGGACGGGAGGGGAGCTGTTTTTT. The chain employs TRBV3-1 (or the pseudogene TRBV3-2) and TRBJ2-2, with 7 bases lining up with TRBD1. The CDR3 loop spans 14 amino acids. Germline-derived CDR1 and CDR2 are LGHDT and YNNKEL (reference sequence). Trimming removed 3 bases from V and 8 bases from J; junction bases left unmatched: 6.